This passage covers 15 T cell receptor beta chains from one sample sequenced in a study of PD-1 blockade in classical Hodgkin lymphoma. This sample's time point: cycle 4 day 1 (C4D1), after less than 7 weeks of nivolumab. Each patient's relapse followed autologous stem cell transplantation, and brentuximab vedotin exposure varied. The method was immunoSEQ multiplex PCR; TCRdb's version includes in-frame clones alone and lacks a portion of them. The sample consists of approximately 49,000 clones, approximately 80% of them appearing once. The sample here was peripheral blood mononuclear cells (PBMCs), taken before the fourth cycle of nivolumab. The receptors come from a human donor with classical Hodgkin lymphoma.

V usage is TRBV19 and J usage is TRBJ1-2, with D possibly matching TRBD1 (6 bases). In germline, CDR1 is LNHDA, CDR2 SQIVND (reference sequence). V lost 3 bases, J lost 0 bases, and 17 bases lay in between. The CDR3 is 17 amino acids. The CDR3 nucleotides are TGTGCCAGTAGTATCCCCTATCCAGGGGTGCCTAACTATGGCTACACCTTC. Its translation is CASSIPYPGVPNYGYTF.

In the case of this clone: The junction differs from germline at one of its ends, possibly a read error. The rearrangement uses TRBV7-6 and TRBJ1-2; 9 positions agree with TRBD1. The germline V gene has CDR1 SGHVS and CDR2 FNYEAQ. The CDR3 totals 12 residues. The CDR3 loop reads CASSSPGQGSTF. As DNA, the CDR3 is TGTGCCAGCAGCTCACCGGGACAGGGCTCCACCTTC. The entire variable domain, with the rest obtained from reference TRBV7-6 and TRBJ1-2, is as follows: GAGVSQSPRYKVTKRGQDVALRCDPISGHVSLYWYRQALGQGPEFLTYFNYEAQQDKSGLPNDRFSAERPEGSISTLTIQRTEQRDSAMYRCASSSPGQGSTFGSGTRLTVV.

The genes are TRBV5-4 and TRBJ2-7, with 8 bases matching TRBD1. In germline, CDR1 is SGHNT, CDR2 YYREEE (reference sequence). V lost 0 bases to trimming and J lost 5 bases; unmatched junction nucleotides: 4. The length of the CDR3 is 14 residues. CDR3 sequence reads: CASSLGQGRNEQYF. As DNA, the CDR3 is TGTGCCAGCAGCTTGGGACAGGGGAGAAACGAGCAGTACTTC.

The chain links TRBV5-1 to TRBJ2-1; TRBD1 agrees at 7 bases. Per the germline V gene, CDR1 is SGHRS and CDR2 is YFSETQ. With 4 bases clipped from V and 1 base from J, the junction kept 8 bases outside the gene matches. This CDR3 is built from 16 residues. CDR3 DNA sequence: TGCGCCAGCAGCCCGGCACAGGGGTTTTCCTACAATGAGCAGTTCTTC. This codes for CASSPAQGFSYNEQFF.

This clone was found once. The chain has TRBV18 and TRBJ2-1; 7 bases fit TRBD2. The trim removed 2 bases at V and 6 bases at J, leaving 7 bases unmatched. From germline, CDR1 is KGHSH and CDR2 LQKENI. The CDR3 contains 15 residues. As DNA, the CDR3 is TGTGCCAGCTCACCAGAGGGAGGGTGGCTCAATGAGCAGTTCTTC. It encodes CASSPEGGWLNEQFF.

CDR3 region: CASSHHLGLSMSTEAFF. The CDR3 DNA sequence: TGTGCCAGCAGCCATCACCTGGGCCTCTCTATGAGCACTGAAGCTTTCTTT. The chain uses TRBV11-2 and TRBJ1-1, with D unclear. V was cut by 5 bases and J by 4 bases, with 23 bases left in between. The CDR3 covers 17 residues. Germline CDR1 and CDR2: SGHAT and FQNNGV.

The gene calls are TRBV6-6 and TRBJ1-5, with D hard to call. Germline CDR1 reads MNHNY; CDR2 reads SVGAGI (reference sequence). Trimming pared 2 bases from V and 2 bases from J, leaving 10 bases between. This CDR3 has 15 amino acids. The CDR3 DNA sequence: TGTGCCAGCAGTTACCCCTCACGGGGCAATCAGCCCCAGCATTTT. Translated, it gives CASSYPSRGNQPQHF.

V usage is TRBV18 and J usage is TRBJ2-3; D unclear. Trimming pared 2 bases from V and 3 bases from J, leaving 9 bases between. The CDR3 extends over 14 amino acids. The germline CDR1 and CDR2 sequences are KGHSH and LQKENI. CDR3 sequence reads: CASSPGLSTDTQYF. Written as DNA, the CDR3 is TGTGCCAGCTCACCAGGGTTGTCGACAGATACGCAGTATTTT.

The count of this clone is one. The chain's CDR3 is CASSLSGTTEAFF. The CDR3 nucleotides are TGTGCCAGCAGCTTGTCGGGGACGACTGAAGCTTTCTTT. J is TRBJ1-1 and V is TRBV7-2; weak D call: TRBD1 (5 bases). The V end lost 3 bases, the J end lost 5 bases, and 10 bases lay between the germline ends. The CDR3 has 13 residues. The germline V gene encodes CDR1 SGHTA and CDR2 FQGNSA.

The chain is built from TRBV6-1 and TRBJ1-4; D is perhaps TRBD1 (6 bases). This CDR3 is built from 14 residues. CDR1 MNHNS and CDR2 SASEGT come from the germline V gene. The V and J ends lost 8 bases and 2 bases respectively, with 12 bases between them. The CDR3 loop reads CASAKQGTNEKLFF. CDR3 in DNA: TGTGCCAGCGCCAAACAGGGCACTAATGAAAAACTGTTTTTT.

This chain uses TRBV2 with TRBJ1-6, with D possibly being TRBD1 (6 bases). Germline V CDR1 and CDR2: SNHLY, FYNNEI. The CDR3 contains 15 residues. Trimming shortened V by 5 bases and J by 6 bases, and 14 bases separated the two germline ends. The DNA for the CDR3 is TGTGCCAGCAGTATCGCGGGGGCTCGTAATTCACCCCTCCACTTT. Translation gives CASSIAGARNSPLHF.

The chain has TRBV28 and TRBJ1-4; D is possibly TRBD1 (5 bases). The germline CDR1 and CDR2 sequences are MDHEN and SYDVKM. The V and J ends lost 7 bases and 4 bases respectively, with 13 bases between them. This CDR3 region has 14 residues. CDR3 bases: TGTGCCAGCAACGAGGCAGGGTTTAATGAAAAACTGTTTTTT. Translating gives CASNEAGFNEKLFF.

The chain uses TRBV2 and TRBJ2-5, with D perhaps matching TRBD2 (5 bases). The end of the DNA is better explained by TRBJ2-7, so the J call may be wrong. CDR1 and CDR2 (germline): SNHLY, FYNNEI. The CDR3 loop spans 14 amino acids. CDR3 in amino acids: CASSEQEASYEQYF. The CDR3 DNA follows: TGTGCCAGCAGTGAACAGGAGGCGAGCTACGAGCAGTACTTC.

The chain carries TRBV7-9 and TRBJ2-5, with 7 positions matching TRBD1. With the DNA end fitting TRBJ2-7 better, the J assignment may be wrong. CDR3 size: 13 residues. Germline CDR1 and CDR2: SEHNR and FQNEAQ (reference sequence). CDR3 nucleotide sequence: TGTGCCAGCAGCTTAGGGGACAGATACGAGCAGTACTTC. It encodes CASSLGDRYEQYF.

The V call is TRBV10-3, the J call TRBJ2-7; D is undetermined. Trimming shortened V by 1 base and J by 2 bases, and 9 bases separated the two germline ends. Per the germline V gene, CDR1 is ENHRY and CDR2 is SYGVKD. The CDR3 spans 14 residues. This chain's CDR3 is CAISEYLTAYEQYF. The CDR3 DNA reads as TGTGCCATCAGTGAGTACCTGACCGCCTACGAGCAGTACTTC.